This T cell receptor beta chain was identified during a study of beta chain features in type 1 diabetes. A sort by CD45RO/CCR7/CD25/CD127/CD95/CD27 yielded CD4+ naive, central memory, regulatory and stem cell-like memory cells. The CDR3 runs 11 residues. V lost 10 bases and J lost 5; bases outside the gene matches: 3. Germline CDR1 and CDR2: MDHEN and SYDVKM. As every portion of the isolated RNA was reverse transcribed, the sequencing read expressed TCRB transcripts. Naive, central memory and regulatory T cell samples averaged about 3.57 million immunoSEQ reads each. Measured with immunoSEQ multiplex PCR; TCRdb has only the in-frame clones, and not every one. The data contain roughly 50,000 clones, under 60% of them seen just once; the ten biggest clones take up approximately 2.5%. Findings of the study overall: Healthy donors had naive, central memory and Treg TCRB repertoires that appeared less similar than those seen among patients. Moderately but significantly shorter TCRB CDR3s were found in Type 1 diabetes patients in all four CD4+ subsets. The study found fewer insertions and more deletions at VDJ junctions in type 1 diabetes patients.

Points on this clone: Its specificity is unknown.

The chain joins TRBV28 to TRBJ2-5; 8 positions agree with TRBD1. The clonotype originates from a woman in her forties with type 1 diabetes. What was sequenced was Tregs from blood. DNA for the CDR3: TGTGCCACTCAGGGGGCTGAGACCCAGTACTTC. It translates to CATQGAETQYF. Supplemented by reference TRBV28 and TRBJ2-5, the full variable domain reads DVKVTQSSRYLVKRTGEKVFLECVQDMDHENMFWYRQDPGLGLRLIYFSYDVKMKEKGDIPEGYSVSREKKERFSLILESASTNQTSMYLCATQGAETQYFGPGTRLLVL.